A single sample is the source of the 2 T cell receptor beta chains below, sequenced in a study of early T cells in non-severe SARS-CoV-2 infection. TCRdb recomputed calls from the 5' RACE reads with MiXCR, one row per CDR3 protein. The sample has more than 65,000 distinct CDR3 sequences, approximately 15% seen once. The sequenced sample consisted of whole blood. The receptors stem from an adult who was a healthcare worker with PCR-confirmed SARS-CoV-2 infection or an uninfected control (not recorded which).

Regarding this clonotype: The germline gene is not matched at one end of the junction; a read error may be the cause. V and J are TRBV20-1 and TRBJ2-7; 9 bases are a match to TRBD2. There are 13 residues in the CDR3. CDR1 DFQATT and CDR2 SNEGSKA come from the germline V gene (reference sequence). CDR3: CSAALAGSYVQYF. The CDR3 region has the DNA TGCAGTGCTGCCCTAGCGGGGTCCTACGTGCAGTACTTC.

V gene TRBV4-3 combines with J gene TRBJ2-3; a weak D match, TRBD1 (6 bases). Between the trimmed V and J ends, which lost 0 bases and 2 bases, there was a span of 9 bases. CDR3 length equals 15 residues. Germline loops: CDR1 LGHNA, CDR2 YSLEER. CDR3 region: CASSQEDRTTDTQYF. The CDR3 DNA reads as TGCGCCAGCAGCCAAGAAGACAGGACCACAGATACGCAGTATTTT.